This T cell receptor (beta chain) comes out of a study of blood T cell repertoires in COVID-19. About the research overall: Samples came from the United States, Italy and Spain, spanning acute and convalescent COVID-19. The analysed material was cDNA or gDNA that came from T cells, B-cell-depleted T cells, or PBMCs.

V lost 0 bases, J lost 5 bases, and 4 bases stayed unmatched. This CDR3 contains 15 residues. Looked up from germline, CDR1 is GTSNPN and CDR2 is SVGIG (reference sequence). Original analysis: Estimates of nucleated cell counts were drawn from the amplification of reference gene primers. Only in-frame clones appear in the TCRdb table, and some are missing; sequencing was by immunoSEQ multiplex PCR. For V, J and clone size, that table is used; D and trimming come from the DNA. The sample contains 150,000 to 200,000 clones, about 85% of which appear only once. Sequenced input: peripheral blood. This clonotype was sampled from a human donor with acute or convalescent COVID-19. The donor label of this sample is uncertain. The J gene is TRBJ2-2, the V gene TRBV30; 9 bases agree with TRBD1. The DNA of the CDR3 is TGTGCCTGGAGTGTAAGGGACAGGGAAACCGGGGAGCTGTTTTTT. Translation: CAWSVRDRETGELFF.